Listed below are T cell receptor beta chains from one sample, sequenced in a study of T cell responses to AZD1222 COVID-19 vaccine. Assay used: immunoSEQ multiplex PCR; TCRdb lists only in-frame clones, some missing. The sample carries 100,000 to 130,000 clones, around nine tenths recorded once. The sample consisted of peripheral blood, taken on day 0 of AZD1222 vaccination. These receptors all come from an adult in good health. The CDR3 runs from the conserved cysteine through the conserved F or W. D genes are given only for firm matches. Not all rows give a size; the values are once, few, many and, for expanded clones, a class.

CDR3nt: TGTGCCAGCAGCTCATTACGACAGGGGGCTCGGACCGGGGAGCTGTTTTTT; CDR3aa: CASSSLRQGARTGELFF; v_gene: TRBV5-6; j_gene: TRBJ2-2; d_gene: TRBD1; abundance: NA
CDR3nt: TGTGCCAGCAGCCATGACAATGAGCAGTTCTTC; CDR3aa: CASSHDNEQFF; v_gene: TRBV3-1/TRBV3-2; j_gene: TRBJ2-1; d_gene: NA; abundance: few
CDR3nt: TGTGCCAGCAGCTACGGGACAGGGATAGAGGAGCAGTACTTC; CDR3aa: CASSYGTGIEEQYF; v_gene: TRBV5-5; j_gene: TRBJ2-7; d_gene: TRBD1; abundance: NA
CDR3nt: TGTGCCAGCAGCTTTGGAGGGCTCCGCTACGAGCAGTACTTC; CDR3aa: CASSFGGLRYEQYF; v_gene: TRBV7-9; j_gene: TRBJ2-7; d_gene: NA; abundance: NA
CDR3nt: TGTGCCAGCAGCTTACCGGGACAGGGATCGGGCTACACCTTC; CDR3aa: CASSLPGQGSGYTF; v_gene: TRBV5-4; j_gene: TRBJ1-2; d_gene: TRBD1; abundance: NA
CDR3nt: TGTGCCAGCCCCAGGGAAGGCACAGATACGCAGTATTTT; CDR3aa: CASPREGTDTQYF; v_gene: TRBV6-5; j_gene: TRBJ2-3; d_gene: NA; abundance: once
CDR3nt: TGTGCCTGGAGTGTCTCGTGGGGGACAGGGGGCAATCAGCCCCAGCATTTT; CDR3aa: CAWSVSWGTGGNQPQHF; v_gene: TRBV30; j_gene: TRBJ1-5; d_gene: TRBD1; abundance: once
CDR3nt: TGTGCCAGTACCACACTCCAGGGAGTTGGGACCGGGGAGCTGTTTTTT; CDR3aa: CASTTLQGVGTGELFF; v_gene: TRBV19; j_gene: TRBJ2-2; d_gene: NA; abundance: NA
CDR3nt: TGTGCCAGCAGCCCGCAAGACGTTCAGCCCCAGCATTTT; CDR3aa: CASSPQDVQPQHF; v_gene: TRBV7-2; j_gene: TRBJ1-5; d_gene: NA; abundance: NA
CDR3nt: TGCGCCAGCAGTGGCACCGACAGGAGCTCTGGGGCCAACGTCCTGACTTTC; CDR3aa: CASSGTDRSSGANVLTF; v_gene: TRBV10-1; j_gene: TRBJ2-6; d_gene: NA; abundance: NA
CDR3nt: TGTGCCAGCAGCTTGGCCTGGACAGGGAAAAATCAGCCCCAGCATTTT; CDR3aa: CASSLAWTGKNQPQHF; v_gene: TRBV5-5; j_gene: TRBJ1-5; d_gene: TRBD1; abundance: NA
CDR3nt: TGTGCCAGCTCCCTAACCACAGACCGGAACACTGAAGCTTTCTTT; CDR3aa: CASSLTTDRNTEAFF; v_gene: TRBV18; j_gene: TRBJ1-1; d_gene: NA; abundance: NA